Shown below are 2 T cell receptor beta chains from a single sample sequenced in a study of blood T cell repertoires in COVID-19. The table came from immunoSEQ multiplex PCR; TCRdb's copy has only in-frame clones and leaves some out. The data show approximately 270,000 clones, with about nine tenths seen just once and about 4% held by the top ten. Sequencing input: PBMCs or T cells enriched from blood (not recorded which). Receptor source: a woman between 25 and 40 years old with acute COVID-19.

The chain carries TRBV3-1 (or the pseudogene TRBV3-2) and TRBJ2-1; TRBD2 agrees at 7 bases. Germline V gives CDR1 LGHDT, CDR2 YNNKEL (reference sequence). The CDR3 spans 16 residues. V lost 4 bases, J lost 0 bases, and 6 bases stayed unmatched. The CDR3 spells CASSLQGGSSYNEQFF. The CDR3 DNA reads as TGTGCCAGCAGCCTCCAAGGCGGGAGCTCCTACAATGAGCAGTTCTTC.

The chain has TRBV11-2 and TRBJ2-2; maybe TRBD2 (7 bases). V lost 2 bases to trimming and J lost 5 bases, with 12 bases between them. The CDR3 is 15 residues long. Germline values: CDR1 SGHAT, CDR2 FQNNGV. The CDR3 here is CASSLFGGLTGELFF. DNA for the CDR3: TGTGCCAGCAGCTTATTCGGGGGGCTAACCGGGGAGCTGTTTTTT.